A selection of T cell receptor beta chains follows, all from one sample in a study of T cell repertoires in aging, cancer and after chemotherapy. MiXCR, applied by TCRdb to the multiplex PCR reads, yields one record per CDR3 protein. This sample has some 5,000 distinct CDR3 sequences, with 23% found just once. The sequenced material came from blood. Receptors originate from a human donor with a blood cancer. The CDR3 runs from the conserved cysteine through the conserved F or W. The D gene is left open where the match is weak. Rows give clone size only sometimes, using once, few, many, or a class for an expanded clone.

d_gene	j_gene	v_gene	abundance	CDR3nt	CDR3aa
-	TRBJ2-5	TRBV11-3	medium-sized	TGTGCCAGCAGCCTACGACAGACCCAGTACTTC	CASSLRQTQYF
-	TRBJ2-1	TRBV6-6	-	TGTGCCAGCAGTTACGGGGCGGGAAGAAGGGATGAGCAGTTCTTC	CASSYGAGRRDEQFF
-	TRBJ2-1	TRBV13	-	TGTGCCAGCAGCTCGGGGATCATGGACCACAATGAGCAGTTCTTC	CASSSGIMDHNEQFF
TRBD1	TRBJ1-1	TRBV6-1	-	TGTGCCAGCAGTGGGACAGGGGTTAGCACTGAAGCTTTCTTT	CASSGTGVSTEAFF
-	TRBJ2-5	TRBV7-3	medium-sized	TGTGCCAGCAGCTTAGGGGGTTGGGAGACCCAGTACTTC	CASSLGGWETQYF
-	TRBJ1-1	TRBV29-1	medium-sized	TGCAGCGTAACCGTGAACACTGAAGCTTTCTTT	CSVTVNTEAFF
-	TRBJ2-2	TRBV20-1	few	TGCAGTGCTAGAGATCTGGCCACCGGGGAGCTGTTTTTT	CSARDLATGELFF
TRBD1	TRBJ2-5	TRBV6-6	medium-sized	TGTGCCAGCAGTTCCCCGACAGGGCTAGGCCAAGAGACCCAGTACTTC	CASSSPTGLGQETQYF
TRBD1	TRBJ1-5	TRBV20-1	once	TGCAGTGCTAGACCGGCAGGGGGAACCCAGCCCCAGCATTTT	CSARPAGGTQPQHF
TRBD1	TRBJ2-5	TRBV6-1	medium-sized	TGTGCCAGCAGTAAGACAGGGAACCAAGAGACCCAGTACTTC	CASSKTGNQETQYF
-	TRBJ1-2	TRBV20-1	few	TGCAGTGCTAGAGATAGCCAGCCAACCCTTTATGGCTACACCTTC	CSARDSQPTLYGYTF
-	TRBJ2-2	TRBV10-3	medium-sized	TGTGCCATCAGTGAGAGACAGAACACCGGGGAGCTGTTTTTT	CAISERQNTGELFF
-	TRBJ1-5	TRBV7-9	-	TGTGCCAGCAGCGCGGGGCCTTATAGCAATCAGCCCCAGCATTTT	CASSAGPYSNQPQHF
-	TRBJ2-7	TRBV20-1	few	TGCAGTGCTCGCTACCTCCCCAGCTCCTACGAGCAGTACTTC	CSARYLPSSYEQYF
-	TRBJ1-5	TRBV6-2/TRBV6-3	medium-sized	TGTGCCAGCAGCAGCCTTAATCAGCCCCAGCATTTT	CASSSLNQPQHF
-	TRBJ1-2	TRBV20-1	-	TGCAGTGTGAAGGAAAACTATGGCTACACCTTC	CSVKENYGYTF
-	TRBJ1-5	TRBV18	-	TGTGCCAGCTCACCGGGACAAGCAAACCAGCCCCAGCATTTT	CASSPGQANQPQHF
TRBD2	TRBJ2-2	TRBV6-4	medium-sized	TGTGCCAGCAGTGCTAGCGGGAACACCGGGGAGCTGTTTTTT	CASSASGNTGELFF
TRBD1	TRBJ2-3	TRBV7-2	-	TGTGCCAGCAGCTTAGGACAGGGATCAGTAGATACGCAGTATTTT	CASSLGQGSVDTQYF
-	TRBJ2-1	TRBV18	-	TGTGCCAGCTCACCAAGGACTCGCTCCGATGAGCAGTTCTTC	CASSPRTRSDEQFF
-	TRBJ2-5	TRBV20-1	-	TGCAGTGCTAGAGATCGCAGGGGACAAGAGACCCAGTACTTC	CSARDRRGQETQYF
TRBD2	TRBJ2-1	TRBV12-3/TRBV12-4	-	TGTGCCAGCAGTCGGTCTGTAGCGGGGGGGCGGGATGAGCAGTTCTTC	CASSRSVAGGRDEQFF
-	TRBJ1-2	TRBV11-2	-	TGTGCCAGCAGCCTTGGGACCTTTATGGGCGGCTACACCTTC	CASSLGTFMGGYTF
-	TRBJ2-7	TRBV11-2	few	TGTGCCAGCAGCTTAGATCTTGGCTTTAGGGAGCAGTACTTC	CASSLDLGFREQYF
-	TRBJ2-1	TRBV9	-	TGTGCCAGCAGCCCTATCGCCGGGACGGGTTACTCCTACAATGAGCAGTTCTTC	CASSPIAGTGYSYNEQFF
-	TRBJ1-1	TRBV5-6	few	TGTGCCAGCAGCTTGGGAACTGAAGCTTTCTTT	CASSLGTEAFF
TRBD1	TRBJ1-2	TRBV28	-	TGTGCCAGCAGTTTGGCAGGGGGATTTTATGGCTACACCTTC	CASSLAGGFYGYTF
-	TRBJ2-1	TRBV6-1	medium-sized	TGTGCCAGCAGGAGACTAGGGGGTCTCAATGAGCAGTTCTTC	CASRRLGGLNEQFF
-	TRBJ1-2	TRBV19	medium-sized	TGTGCCAGATATTGGGACGGAGCCCGATCGTACGACTATGGCTACACCTTC	CARYWDGARSYDYGYTF
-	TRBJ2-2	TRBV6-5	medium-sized	TGTGCCAGCGCACTCCGAGTTTTCGGGGAGCTGTTTTTT	CASALRVFGELFF
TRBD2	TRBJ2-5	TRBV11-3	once	TGTGCCAGCACCCCCCAAGCGGGGGGACGGGAGACCCAGTACTTC	CASTPQAGGRETQYF
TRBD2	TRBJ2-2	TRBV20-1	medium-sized	TGCAGTGCCGGACCGGGGGGGAACACCGGGGAGCTGTTTTTT	CSAGPGGNTGELFF
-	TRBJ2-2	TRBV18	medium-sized	TGTGCCAGCTCCCAGGGCCTCGGGGAGCTGTTTTTT	CASSQGLGELFF
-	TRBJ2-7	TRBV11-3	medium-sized	TGTGCCAGCAGCTTAGAGGGGACCAACTACGAGCAGTACTTC	CASSLEGTNYEQYF
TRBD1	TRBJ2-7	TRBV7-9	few	TGTGCCAGCAGCTTAGCGGGACAGGTTAGCTCCTACGAGCAGTACTTC	CASSLAGQVSSYEQYF
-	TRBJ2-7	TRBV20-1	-	TGCAGTGCTCCCTACCGACAGGACGAGCAGTACTTC	CSAPYRQDEQYF
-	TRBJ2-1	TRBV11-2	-	TGTGCCAGCAGCTTATGGGATGAGCAGTTCTTC	CASSLWDEQFF
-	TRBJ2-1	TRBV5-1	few	TGCGCCAGCAGAACAAGGACAAACAATGAGCAGTTCTTC	CASRTRTNNEQFF
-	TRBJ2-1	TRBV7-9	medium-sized	TGTGCCAGCAGGCTAGGGGGGTCGGGAAACAATGAGCAGTTCTTC	CASRLGGSGNNEQFF
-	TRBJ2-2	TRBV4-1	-	TGCGCCAGCAGCGAGCGGGCCGGAGACACCGGGGAGCTGTTTTTT	CASSERAGDTGELFF
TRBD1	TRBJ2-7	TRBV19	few	TGTGCCAGTAGTGGGGACAGGGGGGGCTACGAGCAGTACTTC	CASSGDRGGYEQYF
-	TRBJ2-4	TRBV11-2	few	TGTGCCAGCAGCTCGACCAGGGAAAATCACAGAAACATTCAGTACTTC	CASSSTRENHRNIQYF
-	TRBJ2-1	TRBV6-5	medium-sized	TGTGCCAGCAGTTACTCGATCCTGGCCAATGAGCAGTTCTTC	CASSYSILANEQFF
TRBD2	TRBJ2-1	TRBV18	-	TGTGCCAGCTCACTCTTCCCTAGCGGGATTCGCCGCAATGAGCAGTTCTTC	CASSLFPSGIRRNEQFF
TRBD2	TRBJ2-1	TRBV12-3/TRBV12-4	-	TGTGCCAGCAGTCCTAGCGGGGGGGCGGTGGGCGAGCAGTTCTTC	CASSPSGGAVGEQFF
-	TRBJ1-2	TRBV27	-	TGTGCCAGCAGTTTTCGGTCCCCCTATGGCTACACCTTC	CASSFRSPYGYTF
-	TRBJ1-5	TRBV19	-	TGTGCCAGTAGTGCGGACAATCAGCCCCAGCATTTT	CASSADNQPQHF
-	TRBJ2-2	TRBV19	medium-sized	TGTGCCAGTAGTATAAGTACAGTTAACACCGGGGAGCTGTTTTTT	CASSISTVNTGELFF
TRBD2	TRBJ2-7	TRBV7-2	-	TGTGCCAGCAGCTTAGGGGGACTAGCGGGGGACGAGCAGTACTTC	CASSLGGLAGDEQYF
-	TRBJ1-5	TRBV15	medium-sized	TGTGCCACCAGTGTTTGGGGGTTGGCGGAGCCCCAGCATTTT	CATSVWGLAEPQHF
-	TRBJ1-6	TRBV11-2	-	TGTGCCAGCAGCTTACAGGGTGAGAATTCACCCCTCCACTTT	CASSLQGENSPLHF
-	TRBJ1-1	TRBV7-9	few	TGTGCCAGTACGGGAGGTCGAACTGAAGCTTTCTTT	CASTGGRTEAFF